These 13 T cell receptor beta chains were sequenced from one sample in a study of T cells after yellow fever vaccination. One entry per CDR3 protein, called by TCRdb with MiXCR from the 5' RACE reads. Among a few hundred thousand distinct CDR3 sequences, around 10% were seen once, and the ten largest hold less than 20%. The sequenced sample was PBMCs, obtained on the day of the first yellow fever vaccination. The receptors derive from a man aged 18 to 35 who received the YFV17D yellow fever vaccine.

The genes are TRBV5-4 and TRBJ2-2; D uncertain. The CDR3 covers 16 residues. Germline-derived CDR1 and CDR2 are SGHNT and YYREEE (reference sequence). Trimming took off 4 bases at V and 3 bases at J, with 16 bases between the two ends. Here the CDR3 DNA reads TGTGCCAGCAGCCCGGCTGGACGTTCGGACACCGGGGAGCTGTTTTTT. This codes for CASSPAGRSDTGELFF. Based on the CDR3 plus reference TRBV5-4 and TRBJ2-2, the full variable domain is ETGVTQSPTHLIKTRGQQVTLRCSSQSGHNTVSWYQQALGQGPQFIFQYYREEENGRGNFPPRFSGLQFPNYSSELNVNALELDDSALYLCASSPAGRSDTGELFFGEGSRLTVL.

This chain links TRBV10-3 with TRBJ1-3; tentative D call: TRBD1 (6 bases). Deletions cut 5 bases from V and 4 bases from J, with 15 bases between. This CDR3 spans 15 amino acids. Germline CDR1 is ENHRY and CDR2 is SYGVKD. The DNA of the CDR3 is TGTGCCATCAGTTCCCAACAGGGTACGGGAAACACCATATATTTT. This sequence encodes CAISSQQGTGNTIYF.

CDR3 bases: TGCGCCAGCAGCCAAAACCCGGGACGGACCTACGAGCAGTACTTC. It codes for CASSQNPGRTYEQYF. The chain joins TRBV4-3 to TRBJ2-7; D possibly matches TRBD1 or TRBD2 (5 bases each). Looked up from germline, CDR1 is LGHNA and CDR2 is YSLEER. The CDR3 extends over 15 amino acids. The V end was cut by 2 bases, the J end by 2 bases, with 13 bases between.

The chain joins TRBV5-6 to TRBJ1-1; TRBD1 is a possible D gene (6 bases). The CDR3 runs 13 residues. V lost 4 bases and J 7 bases, leaving 14 bases between the germline ends. Germline V gene sequence: CDR1 SGHDT, CDR2 YYEEEE. The CDR3 coding sequence is TGTGCCAGCAGCCCAGACCCAGGGGATGAAGCTTTCTTT. Its protein product is CASSPDPGDEAFF.

The chain couples TRBV21-1 to TRBJ2-1; whether TRBD1, the table's D call, matches the DNA was not checked. TRBV21-1 is given as a pseudogene. This CDR3 region has 14 residues. The CDR3 DNA follows: TGTGCCAGCAGCAAGGGGGAGTTGGACAATGAGCAGTTCTTC. Its translation is CASSKGELDNEQFF.

The chain couples TRBV6-1 to TRBJ2-3, with 9 positions matching TRBD1. V shed 10 bases and J 5 bases; nucleotides not matched to a gene: 16. Germline V gene sequence: CDR1 MNHNS, CDR2 SASEGT. The CDR3 has 16 residues. Written as DNA, the CDR3 is TGTGCCATTTCACCGTCCGGGACAGGGACAAGAGATACGCAGTATTTT. Amino acids: CAISPSGTGTRDTQYF.

The chain joins TRBV7-9 to TRBJ1-6; the D is unclear. The V and J ends lost 3 bases and 5 bases respectively, with 8 bases between them. The germline CDR1 and CDR2 sequences are SEHNR and FQNEAQ (reference sequence). The CDR3 is made up of 14 amino acids. The CDR3 DNA is TGTGCCAGCAGCTTGGAGAGAGATAATTCACCCCTCCACTTT. This sequence encodes CASSLERDNSPLHF. The entire variable domain, with the rest obtained from reference TRBV7-9 and TRBJ1-6, is as follows: DTGVSQNPRHKITKRGQNVTFRCDPISEHNRLYWYRQTLGQGPEFLTYFQNEAQLEKSRLLSDRFSAERPKGSFSTLEIQRTEQGDSAMYLCASSLERDNSPLHFGNGTRLTVT.

The gene calls are TRBV5-1 and TRBJ2-1; TRBD2 agrees at 7 bases. V shed 4 bases and J 3 bases; nucleotides not matched to a gene: 7. This CDR3 has 15 residues. The germline CDR1 and CDR2 sequences are SGHRS and YFSETQ. This chain's CDR3 is CASSESGEIYNEQFF. CDR3 bases: TGCGCCAGCAGCGAGAGCGGGGAAATCTACAATGAGCAGTTCTTC. Together with reference TRBV5-1 and TRBJ2-1, the CDR3 gives the full variable domain: KAGVTQTPRYLIKTRGQQVTLSCSPISGHRSVSWYQQTPGQGLQFLFEYFSETQRNKGNFPGRFSGRQFSNSRSEMNVSTLELGDSALYLCASSESGEIYNEQFFGPGTRLTVL.

A few counts support this clonotype. The V call is TRBV2, the J call TRBJ1-2; D remains unclear. Trimming took 7 bases from V and 1 from J, leaving 13 bases between them. This CDR3 is built from 14 residues. Germline assignment: CDR1 SNHLY and CDR2 FYNNEI. CDR3 amino acids: CASKAAANNYGYTF. CDR3 DNA: TGTGCCAGCAAGGCCGCAGCGAATAACTATGGCTACACCTTC.

Here the CDR3 reads CSATLLGAGQSSDTQYF. The DNA of the CDR3 is TGCAGTGCCACCCTCCTGGGGGCGGGACAGAGTTCGGATACGCAGTATTTT. The rearrangement joins TRBV20-1 to TRBJ2-3; TRBD1 is a possible D gene (7 bases). The CDR3 sequence is 17 residues long. Trimming stripped 6 bases from V and 6 bases from J, with 28 bases between. Germline V gene data show CDR1 as DFQATT and CDR2 as SNEGSKA (reference sequence).

This clonotype has more than one count but fewer than ten. The rearrangement links TRBV18 to TRBJ1-3; D gene uncertain. Germline V gene sequence: CDR1 KGHSH, CDR2 LQKENI. The CDR3 has 16 amino acids. V was shortened by 3 bases and J by 0 bases, with 12 bases between the two germline ends. In DNA, the CDR3 is TGTGCCAGCTCACCCGGGTTCGGGAGCTCTGGAAACACCATATATTTT. Its translation is CASSPGFGSSGNTIYF.

The V call is TRBV5-4, the J call TRBJ2-5; a possible D gene is TRBD2 (7 bases). Germline CDR1 and CDR2: SGHNT and YYREEE (reference sequence). V lost 4 bases to trimming and J lost 5 bases, with 24 bases between them. CDR3 size: 17 residues. This CDR3 reads CASSPVGGGGQGETQYF. CDR3 nucleotides: TGTGCCAGCAGCCCGGTGGGGGGAGGGGGACAAGGCGAGACCCAGTACTTC.

The chain is built from TRBV6-1 and TRBJ1-1; 10 bases match TRBD1. Germline-derived CDR1 and CDR2 are MNHNS and SASEGT. The ends lost 5 bases at V and 6 bases at J; junction bases unmatched: 12. The length of the CDR3 is 16 residues. This CDR3 is CASSQRQGADGAEAFF. The CDR3 nucleotides are TGTGCCAGCAGTCAGCGACAGGGGGCGGATGGGGCTGAAGCTTTCTTT.